The TCR beta chain under discussion was sequenced for a study of shared clonotypes between healthy human individuals. Study-wide context: CD4 naive and memory got three plates each, CD8 naive two, CD8 memory one.

V gave up 2 bases and J gave up 0 bases, with 11 bases separating them. Germline CDR1 is SNHLY and CDR2 is FYNNEI. The CDR3 has 15 residues. Sequenced by immunoSEQ multiplex PCR; TCRdb stores in-frame clones only, minus some. This sample carries about 680,000 clones, under 95% of them seen once, and the ten largest clones take approximately 24%. In the naive CD8 group, cells lacked CD45RO and were positively selected for CCR7, so terminally differentiated effector memory CD45RA+ cells were left out. Study donors comprised healthy, HIV-negative adults devoid of recent acute infection or vaccination. The sequence was collected from a man aged 25 to 40 in good health. The specimen was naive CD8+ T cells sorted from blood. The chain combines TRBV2 with TRBJ2-7, with D maybe TRBD2 (5 bases). Here the CDR3 reads CASSELAGNSYEQYF. CDR3 DNA sequence: TGTGCCAGCAGTGAACTAGCCGGGAACTCCTACGAGCAGTACTTC. The variable domain in full, completed from reference TRBV2 and TRBJ2-7, reads EPEVTQTPSHQVTQMGQEVILRCVPISNHLYFYWYRQILGQKVEFLVSFYNNEISEKSEIFDDQFSVERPDGSNFTLKIRSTKLEDSAMYFCASSELAGNSYEQYFGPGTRLTVT.